These 14 T cell receptor beta chains were sequenced from one sample in a study of T cell responses to AZD1222 COVID-19 vaccine. Only in-frame clones appear in the TCRdb table, and some are missing; sequencing was by immunoSEQ multiplex PCR. Among some 120,000 clones listed, approximately 83% were seen once. The sample was peripheral blood, taken on day 0 of MenACWY control vaccination. The receptors were gathered from an adult in good health.

This clone was counted between two and nine times. This chain joins TRBV28 and TRBJ1-2, with D unresolved. The CDR3 sequence is 14 residues long. Trimming removed 5 bases at V and 8 bases at J, with 18 bases between. The germline V gene has CDR1 MDHEN and CDR2 SYDVKM. The CDR3 is CASSPSPTFVGYTF. In DNA, the CDR3 is TGTGCCAGCAGTCCCTCTCCGACGTTTGTCGGCTACACCTTC.

The chain is built from TRBV4-1 and TRBJ1-2; D possibly corresponds to TRBD1 (5 bases). V gave up 0 bases and J gave up 4 bases, with 9 bases separating them. Germline V gene lookup returns CDR1 MGHRA and CDR2 YSYEKL. The CDR3 totals 14 residues. The CDR3 DNA reads as TGCGCCAGCAGCCAAGATCAGGGCGGCTATGGCTACACCTTC. Translating gives CASSQDQGGYGYTF.

This chain joins TRBV6-5 and TRBJ1-6, with TRBD1 matching over 7 bases. Trimming cost V 8 bases and J 3 bases; bases outside gene matches: 7. The CDR3 consists of 15 residues. CDR1 and CDR2 from the germline V gene are MNHEY and SVGAGI. This CDR3 is CASGVQGVYNSPLHF. The CDR3 DNA reads as TGTGCCAGCGGGGTGCAGGGGGTCTATAATTCACCCCTCCACTTT.

The gene calls are TRBV19 and TRBJ1-2, with a weak D call TRBD1 (5 bases). Germline lookup yields CDR1 LNHDA and CDR2 SQIVND (reference sequence). Between the trimmed V and J ends, which lost 4 bases and 4 bases, there was a span of 16 bases. This CDR3 spans 15 amino acids. CDR3: CASSTPGRNLYGYTF. Written as DNA, the CDR3 is TGTGCCAGTAGTACGCCGGGACGGAACCTCTATGGCTACACCTTC.

The chain is built from TRBV6-1 and TRBJ1-4; TRBD1 might be the D (6 bases). V lost 0 bases and J lost 7, with 9 bases in between. Germline CDR1 MNHNS, CDR2 SASEGT. The CDR3 extends over 14 amino acids. CDR3 amino acids: CASSEARGVEKLFF. The CDR3 bases are TGTGCCAGCAGTGAAGCCAGGGGAGTTGAAAAACTGTTTTTT.

V is TRBV25-1 and J is TRBJ2-1; 7 bases are shared with TRBD2. V shed 5 bases, J shed 4 bases, and the junction held 5 bases outside the gene matches. CDR3 length: 14 amino acids. Germline CDR1 MGHDK, CDR2 SYGVNS. CDR3 in DNA: TGTGCCAGCAGTCGTCTAGCGGTTTACAATGAGCAGTTCTTC. It is translated as CASSRLAVYNEQFF. The variable domain in full, with the rest retrieved from reference TRBV25-1 and TRBJ2-1, is EADIYQTPRYLVIGTGKKITLECSQTMGHDKMYWYQQDPGMELHLIHYSYGVNSTEKGDLSSESTVSRIRTEHFPLTLESARPSHTSQYLCASSRLAVYNEQFFGPGTRLTVL.

The chain uses TRBV2 and TRBJ2-5; D unclear. CDR3 length equals 16 residues. Germline lookup yields CDR1 SNHLY and CDR2 FYNNEI. V lost 2 bases and J 5 bases, leaving 18 bases between the germline ends. The CDR3 nucleotides are TGTGCCAGCAGTGAAAGGTTTGGGCGTACTGTGGAGACCCAGTACTTC. Translation: CASSERFGRTVETQYF. Supplemented by reference TRBV2 and TRBJ2-5, the full variable domain reads EPEVTQTPSHQVTQMGQEVILRCVPISNHLYFYWYRQILGQKVEFLVSFYNNEISEKSEIFDDQFSVERPDGSNFTLKIRSTKLEDSAMYFCASSERFGRTVETQYFGPGTRLLVL.

The chain joins TRBV20-1 to TRBJ2-3; D call uncertain. The CDR3 length is 11 residues. Trimming stripped 3 bases from V and 4 bases from J, with 5 bases between. The V gene's germline CDR1 is DFQATT and CDR2 SNEGSKA (reference sequence). This CDR3 is CSARTPDTQYF. The CDR3 nucleotides read TGCAGTGCTAGGACCCCAGATACGCAGTATTTT.

This chain joins TRBV7-2 and TRBJ2-4, with D unresolved. V was trimmed by 5 bases and J by 2 bases, leaving 7 bases between them. Per germline, CDR1 SGHTA and CDR2 FQGNSA. The CDR3 length is 13 residues. The CDR3 DNA follows: TGTGCCAGCAGCGTGGATCCCAAAAACATTCAGTACTTC. Protein sequence: CASSVDPKNIQYF.

Concerning this clone itself: It is unclear where the CDR3 begins or ends on the DNA, so no DNA is shown, and the CDR3 is as TCRdb lists it. The chain links TRBV4-1 to TRBJ1-1; TRBD1, the table's D call, was not compared with the DNA. Including both end residues, the CDR3 is 15 amino acids long. CDR1 and CDR2 (germline): MGHRA, YSYEKL. The CDR3 spells CASSQGVGRGTGNHF.

The chain combines TRBV6-6 with TRBJ1-2; D possibly corresponds to TRBD1 (5 bases). The CDR3 length is 13 residues. Per the germline V gene, CDR1 is MNHNY and CDR2 is SVGAGI (reference sequence). V lost 2 bases, J lost 6 bases, and 10 bases lay in between. The CDR3 reads CASSYNQGHGYTF. As DNA, the CDR3 is TGTGCCAGCAGTTACAACCAGGGTCATGGCTACACCTTC.

The chain has TRBV7-2 and TRBJ1-6; unclear D gene. This CDR3 spans 12 amino acids. The germline V and J ends were trimmed by 4 bases and 9 bases, with 7 bases remaining between them. Per the germline V gene, CDR1 is SGHTA and CDR2 is FQGNSA. CDR3 residues: CASSSQVSPLHF. The DNA of the CDR3 is TGTGCCAGCAGCTCCCAGGTTTCACCCCTCCACTTT.

V is TRBV5-1 and J is TRBJ2-1; no clear D. V was shortened by 4 bases and J by 0 bases, with 17 bases between the two germline ends. This CDR3 has 17 residues. Germline CDR1 reads SGHRS; CDR2 reads YFSETQ. This CDR3 reads CASSPGVGRSSYNEQFF. The CDR3 bases are TGCGCCAGCAGCCCCGGCGTTGGGCGGAGCTCCTACAATGAGCAGTTCTTC. Based on the CDR3 plus reference TRBV5-1 and TRBJ2-1, the full variable domain is KAGVTQTPRYLIKTRGQQVTLSCSPISGHRSVSWYQQTPGQGLQFLFEYFSETQRNKGNFPGRFSGRQFSNSRSEMNVSTLELGDSALYLCASSPGVGRSSYNEQFFGPGTRLTVL.

This clone was observed at least ten times. The chain uses TRBV9 and TRBJ2-3, with D perhaps TRBD2 (6 bases). Germline V lookup: CDR1 SGDLS, CDR2 YYNGEE. The CDR3 totals 16 residues. V was trimmed by 2 bases and J by 2 bases, leaving 15 bases between them. The CDR3 spells CASSVEAGSFTDTQYF. In nucleotides, the CDR3 is TGTGCCAGCAGCGTTGAGGCGGGGTCTTTCACAGATACGCAGTATTTT. The full variable domain, rest sourced from reference TRBV9 and TRBJ2-3, is DSGVTQTPKHLITATGQRVTLRCSPRSGDLSVYWYQQSLDQGLQFLIQYYNGEERAKGNILERFSAQQFPDLHSELNLSSLELGDSALYFCASSVEAGSFTDTQYFGPGTRLTVL.